The 5 T cell receptor beta chains below were found in one sample sequenced in a study of cytomegalovirus exposure and HLA in healthy donors (dated by TCRdb to 2017 to 2019). Libraries were made using the immunoSEQ multiplex PCR assay. The multiplex PCR relied on a mix of 60 forward primers for TCR Vbeta segments and 13 reverse primers for TCR Jbeta segments. Drawn from immuneACCESS, this table holds only the in-frame rearrangements with V and J called that TCRdb kept. Clones are partly lost; checked studies trace under half to an unresolved V gene and leave the rest unexplained. The sample table lists about 200,000 clones, over 65% of them with a count of one. The top ten constitute 1.5% to 2% of the sample. Specimen: PBMCs. These TCRs come from a woman under 40 in good health and CMV-seronegative.

The chain combines TRBV2 with TRBJ1-1; 7 bases agree with TRBD1. V lost 6 bases, J lost 2 bases, and 12 bases stayed unmatched. Germline loops: CDR1 SNHLY, CDR2 FYNNEI. The CDR3 runs to 16 residues. CDR3 coding DNA: TGTGCCAGCAGACTCGGGGGCGGGACAGTCAACACTGAAGCTTTCTTT. It encodes CASRLGGGTVNTEAFF.

The DNA for the CDR3 is TGTGCCAGCAGCTTAGGGAGTACTGGGGCCAACGTCCTGACTTTC. Translation gives CASSLGSTGANVLTF. J is TRBJ2-6 and V is TRBV13; no clear D gene. Germline loops: CDR1 PRHDT, CDR2 FYEKMQ (reference sequence). The V gene lost 0 bases and the J gene lost 2 bases, with 5 bases spanning the gap. The CDR3 has 15 residues.

This chain connects TRBV19 to TRBJ2-1; 12 bases map to TRBD2. From germline, CDR1 is LNHDA and CDR2 SQIVND (reference sequence). This CDR3 has 15 amino acids. V lost 5 bases to trimming and J lost 7 bases; unmatched junction nucleotides: 6. CDR3 sequence (DNA): TGTGCCAGTAGTCTCACCGGGACTAGCGGGAATGAGCAGTTCTTC. This encodes CASSLTGTSGNEQFF.

This clone was found once. The chain carries TRBV6-5 and TRBJ2-7, with D hard to call. Trimming pared 0 bases from V and 3 bases from J, leaving 12 bases between. Looked up from germline, CDR1 is MNHEY and CDR2 is SVGAGI. CDR3 length equals 15 residues. CDR3: CASSYSPSGNYEQYF. In DNA, the CDR3 is TGTGCCAGCAGTTACTCCCCCTCAGGAAACTACGAGCAGTACTTC.

V and J are TRBV7-2 and TRBJ2-1; a weak D match, TRBD2 (6 bases). V was shortened by 8 bases and J by 0 bases, with 14 bases between the two germline ends. The germline CDR1 and CDR2 sequences are SGHTA and FQGNSA. The CDR3 runs to 15 residues. Here the CDR3 DNA reads TGTGCCAGCCGAATCGTAGCGGACTCCTACAATGAGCAGTTCTTC. The encoded protein is CASRIVADSYNEQFF.